This T cell receptor (beta chain) was retrieved from a study of T cell responses to AZD1222 COVID-19 vaccine. Across the study: Timing groups of about 4 and about 12 weeks for second doses were pooled. Overall study results and limits: Baseline serostatus was positive in only six AZD1222 recipients. Donors were largely white British and mainly female; clonal diversity was possibly underestimated. Repertoires were collected only later (after the peak T cell response had occurred).

Here immunoSEQ multiplex PCR was the method, and the copy in TCRdb shows in-frame clones only, minus some. The sample carries 55,000 to 80,000 clones, 65% to 80% recorded once. A word on this clone: What it recognizes is unknown.

V gave up 0 bases and J gave up 8 bases, with 16 bases separating them. Looked up from germline, CDR1 is SGHTA and CDR2 is FQGNSA. This CDR3 contains 15 residues. The J gene is TRBJ1-2, the V gene TRBV7-2, with no clear D. The sequences come from peripheral blood, collected on day 0 of AZD1222 vaccination. The origin of this receptor is an adult in good health. CDR3 DNA sequence: TGTGCCAGCAGCTTAGCGCGCGCGCCCGCTGGAGGCTACACCTTC. It encodes CASSLARAPAGGYTF.